The clone carrying this TCR beta chain was counted once. The data belong to a study of blood T cell repertoires in COVID-19. Background on the study: The United States, Italy and Spain were the sources of the acute and convalescent COVID-19 samples.

This CDR3 spans 16 amino acids. Original methodology: Reference gene primers were amplified, and this amplification served to estimate nucleated cell counts. Assay used: immunoSEQ multiplex PCR; TCRdb lists only in-frame clones, some missing. The DNA gave D and trimming, while V, J and clone size come from that table. The table lists about 250,000 clones, around 81% of them singletons. This TCR came from a man in his forties or fifties who had recovered from COVID-19. The sample was PBMCs or T cells enriched from blood (not recorded which). This chain joins TRBV21-1 and TRBJ1-3; no check of the table's D call, TRBD1, against the DNA was made. TRBV21-1 is a known pseudogene. The CDR3, as DNA: TGTGCCAGCAGCCCTTGGGACAGGAGCTCTGGAAACACCATATATTTT. This sequence encodes CASSPWDRSSGNTIYF.